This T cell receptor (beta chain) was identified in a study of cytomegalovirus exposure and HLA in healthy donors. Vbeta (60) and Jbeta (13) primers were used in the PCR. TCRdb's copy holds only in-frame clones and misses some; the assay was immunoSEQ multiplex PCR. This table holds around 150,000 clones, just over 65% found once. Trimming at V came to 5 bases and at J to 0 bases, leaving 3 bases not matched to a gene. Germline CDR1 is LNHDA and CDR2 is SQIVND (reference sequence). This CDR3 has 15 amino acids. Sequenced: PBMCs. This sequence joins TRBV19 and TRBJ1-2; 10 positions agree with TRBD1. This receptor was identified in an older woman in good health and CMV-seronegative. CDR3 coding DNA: TGTGCCAGTAGTGGGACAGGGGAAGCTAACTATGGCTACACCTTC. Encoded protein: CASSGTGEANYGYTF.